This T cell receptor beta chain derives from a study of beta chain features in type 1 diabetes. Expressed TCRB transcripts were sequenced because the isolated RNA had all been reverse transcribed beforehand. The protocol was immunoSEQ multiplex PCR, while the TCRdb copy is restricted to in-frame clones and leaves out a portion. The repertoire holds hundreds of thousands of clones, with 11% to 15% as singletons. Study outcomes and limitations: TCRB CDR3 length was moderately but significantly reduced in all four CD4+ subsets of Type 1 diabetes patients. Comparison showed that naive, central memory and Treg TCRB repertoires appeared more similar among patients than among healthy donors.

V gave up 10 bases and J gave up 7 bases; unmatched junction bases: 16. Germline V gene lookup returns CDR1 LNHDA and CDR2 SQIVND (reference sequence). The CDR3 length is 15 residues. Concerning this clone itself: Its cognate antigen is unknown.

Sequences were obtained from naive CD4+ T cells from blood. The rearrangement joins TRBV19 to TRBJ2-1, with 7 bases lining up with TRBD2. This TCR was sampled from a man between 18 and 29 years old with type 1 diabetes. The CDR3 loop is CATSLSAGVSNEQFF. In DNA form, the CDR3 reads TGTGCCACCTCACTGAGCGCGGGGGTGTCGAATGAGCAGTTCTTC.